The 28 T cell receptor beta chains listed next were all sequenced from one sample in a study of OX40 agonist ivuxolimab in advanced cancers. Clones were sequenced by immunoSEQ multiplex PCR, and TCRdb holds only the in-frame ones, with some missing. The table lists under 25,000 clones, around three quarters of them singletons. The source was CD4+ or CD8+ T cells sorted from blood, collected in a trial of the OX40 agonist ivuxolimab. Receptor source: an adult with an advanced solid tumor such as melanoma, head and neck, liver or kidney cancer.

This chain joins TRBV11-2 and TRBJ1-4; 7 bases match TRBD1. The CDR3 is 13 amino acids. J gave up 4 bases and V 6 bases, and 2 bases lay outside the gene matches. Germline V CDR1 and CDR2: SGHAT, FQNNGV. CDR3: CASRGQFNEKLFF. The CDR3 DNA sequence: TGTGCCAGCAGGGGACAGTTTAATGAAAAACTGTTTTTT.

This chain links TRBV5-4 with TRBJ2-7, with 11 nucleotides matching TRBD1. Germline V gene data show CDR1 as SGHNT and CDR2 as YYREEE (reference sequence). V dropped 4 bases and J dropped 6; count of bases not matched to a gene: 6. The CDR3 loop spans 14 amino acids. DNA for the CDR3: TGTGCCAGCAGCCCAGGACAGGGGGCTGGCGAGCAGTACTTC. Protein: CASSPGQGAGEQYF.

The V and J genes are TRBV28 and TRBJ2-2, with a possible D match to TRBD2 (7 bases). The CDR3 extends over 15 amino acids. The germline V and J ends were trimmed by 0 bases and 3 bases, with 8 bases remaining between them. Germline V CDR1 and CDR2: MDHEN, SYDVKM. CDR3 in amino acids: CASSLWGGHTGELFF. The CDR3 DNA reads as TGTGCCAGCAGTTTATGGGGGGGGCACACCGGGGAGCTGTTTTTT.

The V and J genes are TRBV5-1 and TRBJ1-1; D call uncertain. Trimming removed 2 bases from V and 1 base from J, with 9 bases in between. This CDR3 is built from 14 residues. The V gene's germline CDR1 is SGHRS and CDR2 YFSETQ. The CDR3 loop is CASSFIGSNTEAFF. The CDR3 DNA reads as TGCGCCAGCAGCTTTATTGGGTCGAACACTGAAGCTTTCTTT.

The chain links TRBV28 to TRBJ2-1, with D uncertain. V dropped 3 bases and J dropped 2 bases, with 11 bases sitting between them. CDR1 and CDR2 from the germline V gene are MDHEN and SYDVKM. The CDR3 runs to 15 residues. CDR3 nucleotide sequence: TGTGCCAGCAGTTTTTCGGGCCCGACCTACAATGAGCAGTTCTTC. As protein: CASSFSGPTYNEQFF.

The CDR3 loop is CASSPVQSKGEAFF. The CDR3 DNA reads as TGTGCCAGCTCACCGGTACAGTCTAAAGGAGAAGCTTTCTTT. V is TRBV18 and J is TRBJ1-1; D call uncertain. The V gene lost 3 bases and the J gene lost 8 bases, with 16 bases spanning the gap. Germline CDR1 is KGHSH and CDR2 is LQKENI. This CDR3 has 14 amino acids.

The chain employs TRBV7-3 and TRBJ2-1; D unclear. CDR1 is SGHTA and CDR2 is FQGTGA in the germline V gene. CDR3 size: 15 residues. Trimming shortened V by 5 bases and J by 0 bases, and 11 bases separated the two germline ends. The CDR3 DNA is TGTGCCAGCAGCCCCGGCCCGAGCTCCTACAATGAGCAGTTCTTC. Protein product: CASSPGPSSYNEQFF.

The chain joins TRBV27 to TRBJ1-2; D is unclear. The CDR3 covers 12 residues. The germline V gene has CDR1 MNHEY and CDR2 SMNVEV (reference sequence). Deletions cut 0 bases from V and 7 bases from J, with 6 bases between. This CDR3 reads CASSLSGLGYTF. DNA for the CDR3: TGTGCCAGCAGTTTATCGGGTCTTGGCTACACCTTC.

This clone was picked up a small number of times. The V gene is TRBV5-6, the J gene TRBJ1-1; D gene unclear. CDR3 size: 16 residues. The V gene's germline CDR1 is SGHDT and CDR2 YYEEEE. V gave up 0 bases and J gave up 1 base, with 13 bases separating them. CDR3 loop: CASSLAAGTSNTEAFF. DNA of the CDR3: TGTGCCAGCAGCTTGGCCGCGGGCACCTCGAACACTGAAGCTTTCTTT.

This chain joins TRBV5-4 and TRBJ2-3, with 10 nucleotides matching TRBD1. Germline CDR1 SGHNT, CDR2 YYREEE (reference sequence). The CDR3 spans 18 residues. V lost 3 bases, J lost 8 bases, and 18 bases stayed unmatched. The CDR3 reads CASSYGEVDRGYGRTQYF. For the CDR3, the DNA is TGTGCCAGCAGCTATGGGGAAGTGGACAGGGGGTACGGTCGTACGCAGTATTTT.

The rearrangement joins TRBV27 to TRBJ2-5; 11 nucleotides align to TRBD2. The DNA end lines up better with TRBJ2-7; the J call may be wrong. CDR3 length equals 16 residues. The V gene's germline CDR1 is MNHEY and CDR2 SMNVEV (reference sequence). The CDR3 bases are TGTGCCAGCAGTCAAGGGGGGACTAGCGGCCACTACGAGCAGTACTTC. It is translated as CASSQGGTSGHYEQYF.

This chain uses TRBV7-9 with TRBJ2-3, with D possibly TRBD1 on 5 matching bases. V lost 4 bases and J 3 bases, leaving 17 bases between the germline ends. This CDR3 has 16 amino acids. Germline lookup yields CDR1 SEHNR and CDR2 FQNEAQ (reference sequence). The CDR3 reads CASSSFESRVTDTQYF. The CDR3 bases are TGTGCCAGCAGCTCCTTTGAGAGCAGGGTTACAGATACGCAGTATTTT.

This chain uses TRBV10-1 with TRBJ2-7; D gene uncertain. Trimming took 5 bases from V and 0 from J, leaving 11 bases between them. The CDR3 runs to 14 residues. CDR1 and CDR2 (germline): WNHNN, SYGVQD (reference sequence). The CDR3 DNA follows: TGCGCCAGCAGTCCCGGCAGGAGCTCCTACGAGCAGTACTTC. Protein: CASSPGRSSYEQYF.

Here the CDR3 reads CASSVVSGGETQYF. CDR3 in DNA: TGTGCCAGCAGCGTAGTGTCCGGGGGAGAGACCCAGTACTTC. V is TRBV9 and J is TRBJ2-5; possible D gene TRBD2, 6 bases. Germline CDR1 and CDR2: SGDLS and YYNGEE. The CDR3 runs 14 residues. V shed 0 bases and J shed 4 bases, with 10 bases lying between them.

This chain joins TRBV11-1 and TRBJ2-5; D possibly uses TRBD1 or TRBD2 (5 bases each). The ends were cut back, 1 base at V and 5 bases at J, with 20 bases in the middle. Germline V CDR1 and CDR2: SGHAT, FQDESV (reference sequence). The CDR3 has 17 amino acids. The CDR3 nucleotides read TGTGCCAGCAGCTTAGACTACGGGACCCTGGAGCAGGAGACCCAGTACTTC. Its protein product is CASSLDYGTLEQETQYF.

The chain joins TRBV19 to TRBJ2-3, with TRBD1 matching 9 bases. This CDR3 is 16 amino acids long. Trimming took 3 bases from V and 4 from J; bases not matched to a gene: 8. Germline V gives CDR1 LNHDA, CDR2 SQIVND (reference sequence). CDR3 in amino acids: CASSMAGQGTSDTQYF. For the CDR3, the DNA is TGTGCCAGTAGTATGGCGGGACAGGGCACTTCAGATACGCAGTATTTT.

The rearrangement uses TRBV2 and TRBJ2-2; D unclear. Trimming pared 7 bases from V and 3 bases from J, leaving 12 bases between. Germline values: CDR1 SNHLY, CDR2 FYNNEI. The CDR3 is 14 residues long. The CDR3 nucleotides read TGTGCCAGCACTCGGCTCGGCGACACCGGGGAGCTGTTTTTT. It encodes CASTRLGDTGELFF.

The chain couples TRBV28 to TRBJ2-1; 11 bases align to TRBD2. There are 16 residues in the CDR3. Per the germline V gene, CDR1 is MDHEN and CDR2 is SYDVKM. The junction had 7 bases not matched to a gene; V was cut back by 1 base and J by 8 bases. CDR3 sequence reads: CASSLLIAGGEDEQFF. The CDR3 DNA is TGTGCCAGCAGTTTATTAATAGCGGGAGGGGAAGATGAGCAGTTCTTC.

As DNA, the CDR3 is TGTGCCAGCAGTTACTCGAGAACAGGACGGGAAGCTTTCTTT. Translated, it gives CASSYSRTGREAFF. The V call is TRBV6-6, the J call TRBJ1-1, with a weak D call TRBD1 (5 bases). Trimming took off 0 bases at V and 8 bases at J, with 13 bases between the two ends. The CDR3 runs 14 residues. Germline CDR1 MNHNY, CDR2 SVGAGI (reference sequence).

The chain uses TRBV21-1 and TRBJ2-5. TRBV21-1 is a documented pseudogene. The CDR3 totals 16 residues. The CDR3 reads CASSKVRWAGEETQYF. CDR3 DNA: TGTGCCAGCAGCAAAGTGCGGTGGGCAGGAGAAGAGACCCAGTACTTC.

This chain links TRBV7-8 with TRBJ2-5; D is uncertain. CDR1 and CDR2 (germline): SGHVS, FQNEAQ. This CDR3 spans 11 amino acids. The germline V and J ends were trimmed by 4 bases and 3 bases, with 3 bases remaining between them. The CDR3 nucleotides are TGTGCCAGCAGCTATGAAGAGACCCAGTACTTC. Amino acids: CASSYEETQYF.

The rearrangement links TRBV6-5 to TRBJ2-7; TRBD2 might be the D (6 bases). The CDR3 has 14 amino acids. Trimming left V 4 bases short and J 2 bases short, with 12 bases between. Germline-derived CDR1 and CDR2 are MNHEY and SVGAGI. CDR3 protein: CASSSGLTTYEQYF. CDR3 in DNA: TGTGCCAGCAGTTCGGGACTGACTACCTACGAGCAGTACTTC.

As for this clone: The junction and the germline gene differ at one end; a read error may be behind it. Other DNA sequences in this sample translate to the same CDR3. V usage is TRBV6-4 and J usage is TRBJ2-3; TRBD1 aligns across 7 bases. In germline, CDR1 is MRHNA, CDR2 SNTAGT. The CDR3 sequence is 14 residues long. This CDR3 is CASSDGQATDTQYF. The CDR3 bases are TGCGCCAGCAGTGACGGACAGGCCACAGATACGCAGTATTTT.

The chain combines TRBV5-1 with TRBJ2-5; 8 bases align to TRBD2. CDR3 length equals 16 residues. J gave up 0 bases and V 1 base, and 5 bases lay outside the gene matches. Germline V gene lookup returns CDR1 SGHRS and CDR2 YFSETQ. CDR3 DNA: TGCGCCAGCAGCTTGCAAACGGGGGGGCACCAAGAGACCCAGTACTTC. Translated, it gives CASSLQTGGHQETQYF.

V gene TRBV28 combines with J gene TRBJ2-1; D is unclear. Trimming cost V 6 bases and J 5 bases, with 14 bases left between them. Germline V gene data show CDR1 as MDHEN and CDR2 as SYDVKM. This CDR3 comprises 14 residues. CDR3 coding DNA: TGTGCCAGCAGACCGACTGCTCAAAACAATGAGCAGTTCTTC. Its translation is CASRPTAQNNEQFF.

This chain uses TRBV14 with TRBJ2-1, with 8 bases matching TRBD2. Unmatched junction bases numbered 11, after V lost 4 bases and J lost 9 bases. Per the germline V gene, CDR1 is SGHDN and CDR2 is FVKESK. CDR3 length: 15 residues. The CDR3, as DNA: TGTGCCAGCAGCCCCCCCGGACTAGCAGTCTTTGAGCAGTTCTTC. Translating gives CASSPPGLAVFEQFF.

The rearrangement links TRBV15 to TRBJ2-3; D is perhaps TRBD1 (5 bases). Trimming shortened V by 4 bases and J by 0 bases, and 14 bases separated the two germline ends. Germline V gene lookup returns CDR1 LNHNV and CDR2 YYDKDF (reference sequence). CDR3 length: 16 amino acids. In nucleotides, the CDR3 is TGTGCCACCAGCACCTCCCCAGGGCCCAGCACAGATACGCAGTATTTT. It yields the protein CATSTSPGPSTDTQYF.

This chain joins TRBV7-9 and TRBJ2-7; no reliable D call. The CDR3 extends over 14 amino acids. The V end lost 5 bases, the J end lost 2 bases, and 13 bases lay between the germline ends. Looked up from germline, CDR1 is SEHNR and CDR2 is FQNEAQ (reference sequence). CDR3 sequence reads: CASSQPGLPYEQYF. The CDR3 DNA is TGTGCCAGCAGCCAGCCAGGTTTACCCTACGAGCAGTACTTC. Using reference TRBV7-9 and TRBJ2-7 for the parts outside the CDR3, the full variable domain is DTGVSQNPRHKITKRGQNVTFRCDPISEHNRLYWYRQTLGQGPEFLTYFQNEAQLEKSRLLSDRFSAERPKGSFSTLEIQRTEQGDSAMYLCASSQPGLPYEQYFGPGTRLTVT.